This TCR beta chain stems from a study of shared T cell receptors in the human thymus. Measured with immunoSEQ multiplex PCR; TCRdb has only the in-frame clones, and not every one. The sample yields 550,000 to 800,000 clones, 70% to 90% seen once. Trimming at V came to 4 bases and at J to 1 base, leaving 10 bases not matched to a gene. CDR3 length equals 17 residues. Germline-derived CDR1 and CDR2 are MGHDK and SYGVNS. These same records also appear under a second study, on human thymus T cells. That source adds: Corrective surgery for congenital heart defects was being performed on the healthy Finnish infants who were the donors. During corrective heart surgery, resections were taken, and the thymus tissue came from them. It looked as if thymic and blood repertoires used V and J genes in a biased way.

The receptor comes from a girl less than two years old with a congenital heart defect. The specimen was thymocytes. The chain links TRBV25-1 to TRBJ1-1, with TRBD1 matching over 9 bases. The CDR3 sequence: CASSVRGPTGGNTEAFF. The CDR3 coding sequence is TGTGCCAGCAGTGTCCGGGGCCCGACAGGGGGGAACACTGAAGCTTTCTTT.